The rows below give T cell receptor beta chains drawn from one sample of a study of identical twins. TCRdb passed the 5' RACE reads through MiXCR, listing each CDR3 protein once. The sample holds 400,000 to 500,000 distinct CDR3 sequences, roughly 13% seen once. These data are also associated with another study on yellow fever vaccine responses in identical twins.

The sequencing input was CD4+ T cells sorted from blood. Receptor source: a woman aged 18-29 years in good health. Each CDR3 is given without its conserved first and last residue. The order of the fields is V gene, D gene, J gene, CDR3 protein. D genes are given only for firm matches.

TRBV7-9	TRBD1	TRBJ1-2	ASSSRTGLLNYGYT
TRBV12-3/TRBV12-4	-	TRBJ2-3	ASSLRDLYTDTQY
TRBV11-2	TRBD2	TRBJ2-1	ASSLDMGLAGYNEQF
TRBV18	-	TRBJ1-1	SRGSGTEAF
TRBV7-2	TRBD2	TRBJ2-7	ASSRTSGGTSYEQY
TRBV20-1	-	TRBJ2-7	SARGPGVSYEQY
TRBV29-1	TRBD1	TRBJ2-3	SVEADRGYTQY
TRBV29-1	TRBD1	TRBJ2-7	SVGGTVGRYEQY
TRBV5-5	TRBD1	TRBJ2-6	ASSLVGQAPSGANVLT
TRBV6-2/TRBV6-3	-	TRBJ2-7	ASSYSAAGYEQY
TRBV20-1	TRBD1	TRBJ2-2	SARGDRGQSSTGELF
TRBV6-2/TRBV6-3	-	TRBJ2-5	ASWPTAGETQY
TRBV7-9	-	TRBJ2-7	ASSLRAGNSHEQY
TRBV20-1	-	TRBJ1-4	SAHVAGGEKLF
TRBV20-1	TRBD2	TRBJ2-3	SARDFRTSGAPDTQY
TRBV12-3/TRBV12-4	-	TRBJ2-2	ASRQTDTGELF
TRBV20-1	TRBD2	TRBJ2-4	CAIGLAGVLAKNIQY
TRBV7-9	-	TRBJ2-1	ASSQPQGQEQF
TRBV28	-	TRBJ2-1	ASSSFDSLDYNEQF
TRBV7-9	-	TRBJ2-3	ASSLMAGETDTQY
TRBV12-3/TRBV12-4	-	TRBJ1-2	ASSFKTSYGYT
TRBV7-2	-	TRBJ2-2	ASSPYSTGELF
TRBV20-1	-	TRBJ2-3	SARGGTDSTDTQY